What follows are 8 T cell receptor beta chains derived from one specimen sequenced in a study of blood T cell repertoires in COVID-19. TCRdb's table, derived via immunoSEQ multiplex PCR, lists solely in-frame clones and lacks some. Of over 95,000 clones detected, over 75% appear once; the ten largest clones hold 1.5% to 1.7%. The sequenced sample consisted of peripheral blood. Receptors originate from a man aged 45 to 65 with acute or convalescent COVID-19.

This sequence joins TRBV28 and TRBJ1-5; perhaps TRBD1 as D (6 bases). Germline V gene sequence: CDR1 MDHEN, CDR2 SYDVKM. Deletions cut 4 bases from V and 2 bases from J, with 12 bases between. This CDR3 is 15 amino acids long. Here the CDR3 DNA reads TGTGCCAGCAGTTCCCGGGACATCGGCAATCAGCCCCAGCATTTT. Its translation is CASSSRDIGNQPQHF.

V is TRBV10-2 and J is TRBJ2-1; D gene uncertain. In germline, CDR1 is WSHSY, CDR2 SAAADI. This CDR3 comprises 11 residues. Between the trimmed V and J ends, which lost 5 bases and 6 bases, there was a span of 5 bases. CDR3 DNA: TGCGCCAGCAGTCTACGCAATGAGCAGTTCTTC. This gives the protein CASSLRNEQFF.

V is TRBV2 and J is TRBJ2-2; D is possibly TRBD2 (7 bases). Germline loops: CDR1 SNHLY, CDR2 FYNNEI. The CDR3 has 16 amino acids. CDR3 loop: CAMGGRTSRDTGELFF. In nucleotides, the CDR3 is TGTGCTATGGGGGGGCGGACTAGTCGGGACACCGGGGAGCTGTTTTTT.

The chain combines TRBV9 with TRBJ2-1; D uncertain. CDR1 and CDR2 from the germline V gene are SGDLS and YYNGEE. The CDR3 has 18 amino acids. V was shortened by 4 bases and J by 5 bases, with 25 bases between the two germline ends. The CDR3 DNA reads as TGTGCCAGCAGCCCGAGACCCACTTATGGTGGGCTAAACAATGAGCAGTTCTTC. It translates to CASSPRPTYGGLNNEQFF.

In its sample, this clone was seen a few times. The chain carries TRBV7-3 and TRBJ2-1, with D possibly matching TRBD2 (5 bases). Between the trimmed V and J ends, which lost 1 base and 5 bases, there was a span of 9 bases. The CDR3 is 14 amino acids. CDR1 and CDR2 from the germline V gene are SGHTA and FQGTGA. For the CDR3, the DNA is TGTGCCAGCAGCTTAATCCACGGGAACAATGAGCAGTTCTTC. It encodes CASSLIHGNNEQFF.

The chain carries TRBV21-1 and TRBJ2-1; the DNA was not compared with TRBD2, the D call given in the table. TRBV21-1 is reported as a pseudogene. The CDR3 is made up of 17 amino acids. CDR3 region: CASRPHKNEPRGYEQFF. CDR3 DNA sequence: TGTGCCAGCAGACCCCACAAAAACGAGCCTCGGGGGTATGAGCAGTTCTTC.

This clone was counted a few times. The CDR3 DNA reads TGTGCCAGCAGTGAGGGACTGATATACTATGGCTACACCTTC. Protein product: CASSEGLIYYGYTF. This sequence joins TRBV6-1 and TRBJ1-2, with a tentative D call TRBD1 (5 bases). The V end was cut by 3 bases, the J end by 3 bases, with 11 bases between. This CDR3 is 14 amino acids long. Germline CDR1 is MNHNS and CDR2 is SASEGT.

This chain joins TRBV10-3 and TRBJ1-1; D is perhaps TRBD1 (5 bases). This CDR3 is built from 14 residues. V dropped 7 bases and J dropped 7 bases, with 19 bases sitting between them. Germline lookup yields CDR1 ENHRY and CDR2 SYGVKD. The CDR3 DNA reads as TGTGCCATCAATGGCCTCCTTACGGGGGGTGAAGCTTTCTTT. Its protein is CAINGLLTGGEAFF.